This T cell receptor beta chain is drawn from a study of blood T cells in healthy people across ages (dated by TCRdb to about 2015). For the wider study: Template switching captured roughly one uniquely barcoded TCR beta cDNA molecule per two T cells in model experiments. The study measured age-related changes in TCR beta repertoire diversity using deep sequencing normalized with unique cDNA molecular identifiers. Donors of different ages were randomly distributed across sequencing lanes to avoid experimental bias. The donors were split into four age groups: young (average around 15 years), middle-aged (more than 35), aged (approximately 60) and long-lived (82). The study analyzed two additional independent replicas of 1 million unique cDNA reads from the same blood draw for two donors, one aged 18 to 30 and one aged 80 or older.

On the study overall, not on this receptor specifically: The long-lived group showed more naive CD4+ T cells, fewer expanded clones and increased TCR diversity than the aged group, suggesting age selection. The CMV infection status of donors was not known, potentially confounding age-related changes in expanded clonotypes. Since profiling was done on bulk unsorted PBMCs, naive and antigen-experienced compartments could not be conclusively compared. Observed TCR beta diversity correlated strongly with the percentage of naive T cells measured by flow cytometry. Observed TCR beta diversity per million T cells fell roughly linearly with age, and a significant reduction was already apparent by age approximately 40. Estimates of total diversity based on one million sequenced T cells were considered lower bounds and underestimates.

Receptor amplification or capture employed 5' RACE. Sequenced on an Illumina HiSeq 2500. A second PCR of roughly 7 to 11 cycles was performed with a sample-barcoded 5' primer and a J-beta primer mix. A template-switch 5' adaptor carrying 12 random nucleotides introduced a unique molecular identifier onto each TCR beta cDNA molecule. Each sample yielded at least 2.5 million CDR3-containing paired-end reads. First-strand cDNA synthesis was performed from all RNA using the Mint cDNA synthesis kit, with priming by a TRBC-specific oligonucleotide. All cDNA was treated with uracil-DNA glycosylase and then went through a first 18-cycle PCR with the universal primers M1SS and BC2_uni_R. In the original analysis: For normalization, 1 million high-quality reads, each with a distinct molecular identifier, were randomly selected from each sample. Instead of being binned into consensus sequences, reads that shared molecular identifiers were thrown out. MiTCR, with a Q25 quality threshold and the strictest error-elimination algorithm, was used for CDR3 identification, clonotype clustering and error correction. A nonparametric unseen species model using Euler transformation provided a lower-bound estimate of total TCR beta diversity. TCRdb reanalyzed the raw reads on its own, using fastp at Q25 for trimming and MiXCR for clone calling, and kept in-frame beta chains. One record per CDR3 amino acid sequence lists the most common genes and DNA. The authors' filters were not applied to this entry. The table for this sample lists approximately 800,000 distinct CDR3 sequences; around three fifths of them were counted only once. Around 24% of the sample lies in the top ten.

Donors were a few dozen systemically healthy Caucasian individuals from Russia aged 6 to 90 years. Each donor gave roughly 9.5 milliliters of peripheral blood, collected into EDTA-treated Vacutainer tubes. Ficoll-Paque density-gradient centrifugation was used to isolate PBMCs, with at least 6.5 million per sample. Trizol reagent was used to extract total RNA from PBMCs, with at least 5.5 micrograms per sample. For every donor, flow cytometry on a PBMC aliquot measured the percentage of naive CD45RAhigh/CD27high T cells. In the case of this clonotype: Its binding antigen is unknown. No much larger clone is present one base from it, and per-base qualities are unavailable.

The CDR3 runs 15 residues from the cysteine to the phenylalanine. Left in the record is the CDR3 DNA by itself, 45 bases read in frame from the first base. As encoded in the germline V gene, CDR1 is MNHNS while CDR2 is SASEGT. V loses 8 bases at its end and J loses 5 bases; junction bases beyond the gene matches: 12. Sequenced sample: blood. The receptor comes from a man aged 35-49 years in good health. The rearrangement joined TRBV6-1 to TRBJ2-5; 9 bases in the junction line up with TRBD1. The CDR3 amino acid sequence is: CASAIGTGIGETQYF. The DNA sequence is given as TGTGCCAGCGCTATCGGGACAGGGATCGGGGAGACCCAGTACTTC.